These 5 T cell receptor beta chains originate from one sample sequenced in a study of shared clonotypes between healthy human individuals. TCRdb's copy holds only in-frame clones and misses some; the assay was immunoSEQ multiplex PCR. The sample holds 1.4 million to 1.5 million clones, 95% to 97% seen once. Input material: naive CD4+ T cells sorted from blood. As to subset: CD45RA+ positively selected. Source of these receptors: a young man in good health.

The chain links TRBV6-6 to TRBJ2-1; TRBD2 agrees at 8 bases. CDR3 size: 15 residues. The germline V gene has CDR1 MNHNY and CDR2 SVGAGI (reference sequence). V trimming: 6 bases; J trimming: 8 bases; junction bases outside the gene matches: 12. CDR3 sequence reads: CASRPTSGRGHEQFF. CDR3 DNA sequence: TGTGCCAGCAGGCCCACTAGCGGAAGGGGCCATGAGCAGTTCTTC.

Details on this clone: Other DNA sequences of this sample code for an identical CDR3. The genes are TRBV9 and TRBJ2-1; a possible D gene is TRBD1 (5 bases). The length of the CDR3 is 13 residues. Trimming shortened V by 0 bases and J by 8 bases, and 9 bases separated the two germline ends. CDR1 is SGDLS and CDR2 is YYNGEE in the germline V gene. DNA for the CDR3: TGTGCCAGCAGCGTAGGGGTAGGGGATGAGCAGTTCTTC. Amino acid sequence: CASSVGVGDEQFF.

The rearrangement links TRBV28 to TRBJ2-7; 9 nucleotides agree with TRBD2. The length of the CDR3 is 14 residues. V gave up 7 bases and J gave up 2 bases; unmatched junction bases: 6. Germline CDR1 is MDHEN and CDR2 is SYDVKM. CDR3 coding DNA: TGTGCCAGCAACAATTTAGCGGGAGCCTACGAGCAGTACTTC. It codes for CASNNLAGAYEQYF.

The rearrangement links TRBV18 to TRBJ2-1; D is perhaps TRBD1 or TRBD2 (5 bases each). The CDR3 consists of 17 residues. Germline V lookup: CDR1 KGHSH, CDR2 LQKENI. V was pared by 1 base and J by 0 bases, with 13 bases between. CDR3 bases: TGTGCCAGCTCACCACGGGACCCTCATCGCTCCTACAATGAGCAGTTCTTC. Encoded protein: CASSPRDPHRSYNEQFF. The whole variable domain, filled in from reference TRBV18 and TRBJ2-1, reads NAGVMQNPRHLVRRRGQEARLRCSPMKGHSHVYWYRQLPEEGLKFMVYLQKENIIDESGMPKERFSAEFPKEGPSILRIQQVVRGDSAAYFCASSPRDPHRSYNEQFFGPGTRLTVL.

The CDR3 here is CASSLKPRETQYF. The CDR3 nucleotides are TGTGCCAGCAGCTTAAAGCCCCGGGAGACCCAGTACTTC. The chain couples TRBV5-6 to TRBJ2-5; D is ambiguous. The V gene's germline CDR1 is SGHDT and CDR2 YYEEEE. There are 13 residues in the CDR3. The V end was cut by 2 bases, the J end by 5 bases, with 10 bases between.